This T cell receptor (beta chain) was profiled in a study of CD8 T cells in ankylosing spondylitis. By quantitative 5'-RACE with molecular barcodes, the TCR beta libraries were made. From the 5' RACE reads, TCRdb called clonotypes with MiXCR, one entry per CDR3 protein. The profile covers hundreds of thousands of distinct CDR3 sequences, with roughly 24% appearing a single time and under 7% taken by the ten largest. This clonotype was counted ten times or more. The target antigen is unknown. Regarding the study as a whole: Disease-linked clones were reportedly significantly enriched in matched ankylosing spondylitis synovial fluid. CD8+ cells made up the disease-linked clones, which were relatively rare in peripheral blood. Reactive arthritis synovial fluid and blood were previously reported to contain some motif variants.

The ends were cut back, 3 bases at V and 11 bases at J, with 11 bases in the middle. This CDR3 region has 13 residues. The V gene's germline CDR1 is SGHVS and CDR2 FQNEAQ. V is TRBV7-8 and J is TRBJ1-6; TRBD1 might be the D (6 bases). This receptor was obtained from a male donor with ankylosing spondylitis or in good health (not recorded which). Sequencing input: blood, either unsorted or a sorted T cell fraction (not recorded which). This CDR3 is CASSLEGTTPLHF. CDR3 bases: TGTGCCAGCAGCTTGGAGGGGACAACACCCCTCCACTTT. Together with reference TRBV7-8 and TRBJ1-6, the CDR3 gives the full variable domain: GAGVSQSPRYKVAKRGQDVALRCDPISGHVSLFWYQQALGQGPEFLTYFQNEAQLDKSGLPSDRFFAERPEGSVSTLKIQRTQQEDSAVYLCASSLEGTTPLHFGNGTRLTVT.